This entry concerns a single TCR beta chain. The antigen is unknown. This CDR3 has 13 amino acids. The V gene lost 6 bases and the J gene lost 7 bases, with 13 bases spanning the gap. Germline CDR1 and CDR2: MDHEN and SYDVKM. This table comes from immunoSEQ multiplex PCR, and its TCRdb copy is limited to in-frame clones, with some not included. The data show tens of thousands of clones, around nine tenths seen once. This sample is part of a study of cytomegalovirus exposure and HLA in healthy donors. Whole-study results and caveats: Researchers catalogued roughly 150 TCR beta chains as cytomegalovirus-associated. The finding came from a later analysis; first-cohort TCR clusters tended to co-occur in the 130 or so validation repertoires. For most TCR sequences rarity was the rule, although some public TCRs occurred in many donors.

The sequence was obtained from a woman in her late teens or twenties in good health and CMV-seropositive. Sequencing was done on a sample of PBMCs. The genes are TRBV28 and TRBJ2-1; tentatively, D is TRBD1 (5 bases). CDR3 coding DNA: TGTGCCAGCAGCCCGGCCCAGGGTAATGAGCAGTTCTTC. Protein sequence: CASSPAQGNEQFF.